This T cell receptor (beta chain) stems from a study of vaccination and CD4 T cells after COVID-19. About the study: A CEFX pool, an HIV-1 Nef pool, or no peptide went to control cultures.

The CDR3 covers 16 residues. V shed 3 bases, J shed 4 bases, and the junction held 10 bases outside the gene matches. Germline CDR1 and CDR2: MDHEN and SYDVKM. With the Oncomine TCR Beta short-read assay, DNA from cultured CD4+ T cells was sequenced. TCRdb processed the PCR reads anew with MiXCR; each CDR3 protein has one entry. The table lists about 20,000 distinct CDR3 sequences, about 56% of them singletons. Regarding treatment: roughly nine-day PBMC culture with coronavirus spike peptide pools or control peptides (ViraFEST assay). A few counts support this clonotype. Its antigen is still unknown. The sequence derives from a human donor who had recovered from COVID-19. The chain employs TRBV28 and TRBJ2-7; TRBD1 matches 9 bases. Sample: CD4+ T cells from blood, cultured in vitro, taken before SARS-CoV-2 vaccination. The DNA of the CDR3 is TGTGCCAGCAGTTTGGCCGGGACAGGGAAGGCGTACGAGCAGTACTTC. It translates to CASSLAGTGKAYEQYF.